This TCR beta chain originates from a study of cytomegalovirus exposure and HLA in healthy donors. The wider study: Among about 400 genotyped donors, around 77% fell in the Caucasian-associated ancestry cluster. General study findings and limits: Owing to their indistinguishability, certain V segments, notably TRBV6-2 and TRBV6-3, were excluded. Sequencing artifact likely explains a cluster of highly shared sequence variants. The Asian-associated ancestry cluster reportedly had fewer N-insertions than the approximately 610-donor mean in a later analysis.

Trimming took 3 bases from V and 2 from J; bases not matched to a gene: 5. Germline assignment: CDR1 KGHSH and CDR2 LQKENI. The CDR3 covers 15 residues. PCR employed 60 Vbeta and 13 Jbeta primers. TCRdb keeps only in-frame clones here, not all; method: immunoSEQ multiplex PCR. The sample holds fewer than 250,000 clones. As concerns this clone: What it recognizes is unknown.

The chain joins TRBV18 to TRBJ2-7; 9 nucleotides match TRBD2. This clonotype originated in a woman aged 30 to 39 in good health and CMV-seropositive. The source material was PBMCs. DNA of the CDR3: TGTGCCAGCTCACCCGAACTAGCGGGCCCCTACGAGCAGTACTTC. Protein product: CASSPELAGPYEQYF.